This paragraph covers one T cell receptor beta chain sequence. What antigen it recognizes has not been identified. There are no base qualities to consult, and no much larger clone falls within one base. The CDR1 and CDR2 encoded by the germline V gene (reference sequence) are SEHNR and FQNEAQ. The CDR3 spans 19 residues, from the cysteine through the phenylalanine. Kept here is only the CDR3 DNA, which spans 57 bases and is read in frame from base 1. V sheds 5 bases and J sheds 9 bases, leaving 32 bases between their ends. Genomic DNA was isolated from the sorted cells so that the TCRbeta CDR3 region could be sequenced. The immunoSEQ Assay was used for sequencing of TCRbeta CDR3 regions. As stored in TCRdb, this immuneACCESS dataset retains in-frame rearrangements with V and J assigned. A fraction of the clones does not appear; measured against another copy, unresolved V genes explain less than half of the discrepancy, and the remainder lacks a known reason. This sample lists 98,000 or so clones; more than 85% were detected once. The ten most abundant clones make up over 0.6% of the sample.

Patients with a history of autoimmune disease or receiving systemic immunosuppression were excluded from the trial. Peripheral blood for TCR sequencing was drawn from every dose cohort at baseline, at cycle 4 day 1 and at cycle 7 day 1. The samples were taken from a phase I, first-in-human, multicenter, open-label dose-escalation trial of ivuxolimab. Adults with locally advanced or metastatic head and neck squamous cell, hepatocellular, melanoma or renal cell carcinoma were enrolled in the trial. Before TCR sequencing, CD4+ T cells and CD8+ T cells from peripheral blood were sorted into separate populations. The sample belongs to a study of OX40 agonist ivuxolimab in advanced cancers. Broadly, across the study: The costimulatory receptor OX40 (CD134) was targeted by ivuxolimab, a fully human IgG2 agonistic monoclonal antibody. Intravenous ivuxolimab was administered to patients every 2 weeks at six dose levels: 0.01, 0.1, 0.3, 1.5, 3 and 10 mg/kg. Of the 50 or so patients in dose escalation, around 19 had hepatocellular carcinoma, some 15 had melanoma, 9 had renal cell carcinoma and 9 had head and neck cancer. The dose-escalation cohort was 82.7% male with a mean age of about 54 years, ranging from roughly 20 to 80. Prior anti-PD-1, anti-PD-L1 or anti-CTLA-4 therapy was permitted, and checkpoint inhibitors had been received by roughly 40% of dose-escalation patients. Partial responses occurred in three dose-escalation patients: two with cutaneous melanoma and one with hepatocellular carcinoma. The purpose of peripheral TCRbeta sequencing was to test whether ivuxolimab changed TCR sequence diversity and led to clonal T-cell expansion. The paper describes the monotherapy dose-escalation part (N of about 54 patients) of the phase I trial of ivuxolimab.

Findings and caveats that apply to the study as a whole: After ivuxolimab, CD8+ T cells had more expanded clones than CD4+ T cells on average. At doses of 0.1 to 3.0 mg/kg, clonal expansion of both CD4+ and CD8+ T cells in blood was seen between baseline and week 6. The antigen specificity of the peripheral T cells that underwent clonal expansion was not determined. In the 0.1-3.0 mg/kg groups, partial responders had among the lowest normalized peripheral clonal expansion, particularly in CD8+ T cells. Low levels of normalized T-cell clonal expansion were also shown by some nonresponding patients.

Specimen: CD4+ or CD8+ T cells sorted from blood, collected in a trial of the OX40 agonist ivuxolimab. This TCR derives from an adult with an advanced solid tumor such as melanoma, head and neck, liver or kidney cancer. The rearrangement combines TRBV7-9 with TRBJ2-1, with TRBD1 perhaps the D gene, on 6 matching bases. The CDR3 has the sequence CASSKSRTGQRISFGEQFF. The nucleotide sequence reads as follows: TGTGCCAGCAGCAAATCGAGGACCGGACAGCGTATTTCTTTCGGTGAGCAGTTCTTC.